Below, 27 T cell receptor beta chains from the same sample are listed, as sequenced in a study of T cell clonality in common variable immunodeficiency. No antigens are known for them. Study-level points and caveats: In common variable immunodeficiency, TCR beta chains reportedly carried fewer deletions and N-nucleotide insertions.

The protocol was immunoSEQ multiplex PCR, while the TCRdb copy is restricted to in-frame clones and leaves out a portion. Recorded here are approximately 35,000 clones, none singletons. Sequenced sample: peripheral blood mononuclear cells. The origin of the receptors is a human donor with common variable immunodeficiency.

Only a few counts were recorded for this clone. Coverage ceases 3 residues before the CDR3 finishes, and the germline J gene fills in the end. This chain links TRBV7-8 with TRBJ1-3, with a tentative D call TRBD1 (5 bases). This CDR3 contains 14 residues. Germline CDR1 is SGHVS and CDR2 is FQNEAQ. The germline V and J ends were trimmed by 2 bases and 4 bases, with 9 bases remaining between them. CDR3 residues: CASSLTGGGNTIYF. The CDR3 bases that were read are TGTGCCAGCAGCTTAACCGGGGGAGGAAACACC.

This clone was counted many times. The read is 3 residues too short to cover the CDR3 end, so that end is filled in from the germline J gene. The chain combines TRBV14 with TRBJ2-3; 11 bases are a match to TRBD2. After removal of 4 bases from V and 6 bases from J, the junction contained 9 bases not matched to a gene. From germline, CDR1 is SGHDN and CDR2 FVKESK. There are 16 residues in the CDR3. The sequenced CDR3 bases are TGTGCCAGCAGCCCCATAGCGGGAGGGGCGAGGGATACG. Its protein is CASSPIAGGARDT. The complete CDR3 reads CASSPIAGGARDTQYF.

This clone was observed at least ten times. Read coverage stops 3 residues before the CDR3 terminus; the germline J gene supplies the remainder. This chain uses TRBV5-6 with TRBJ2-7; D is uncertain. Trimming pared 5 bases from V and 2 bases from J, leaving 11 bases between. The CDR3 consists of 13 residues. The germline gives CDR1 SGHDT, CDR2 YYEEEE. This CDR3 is CASRQDWAYEQYF. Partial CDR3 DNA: TGTGCCAGCAGACAAGACTGGGCCTACGAG.

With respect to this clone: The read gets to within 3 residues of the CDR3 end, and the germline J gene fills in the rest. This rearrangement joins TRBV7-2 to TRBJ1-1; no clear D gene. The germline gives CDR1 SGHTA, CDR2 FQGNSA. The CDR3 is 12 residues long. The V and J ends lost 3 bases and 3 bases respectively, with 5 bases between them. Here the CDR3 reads CASSFSYTEAFF. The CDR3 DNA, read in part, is TGTGCCAGCAGCTTCTCCTACACTGAA.

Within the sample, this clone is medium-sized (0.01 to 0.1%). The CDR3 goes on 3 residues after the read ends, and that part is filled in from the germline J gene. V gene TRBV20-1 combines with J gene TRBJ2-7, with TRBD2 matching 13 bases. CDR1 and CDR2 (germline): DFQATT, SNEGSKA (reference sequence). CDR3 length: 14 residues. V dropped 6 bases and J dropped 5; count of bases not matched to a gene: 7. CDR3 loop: CSAAGLAGADEQYF. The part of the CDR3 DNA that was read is TGCAGTGCAGCCGGACTAGCGGGAGCCGACGAG.

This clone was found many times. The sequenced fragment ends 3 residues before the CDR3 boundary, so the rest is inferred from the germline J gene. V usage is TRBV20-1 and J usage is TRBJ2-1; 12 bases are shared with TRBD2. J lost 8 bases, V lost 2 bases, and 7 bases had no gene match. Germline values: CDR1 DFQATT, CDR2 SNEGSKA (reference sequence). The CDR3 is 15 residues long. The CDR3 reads CSARPVTSGSYEQFF. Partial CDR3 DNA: TGCAGTGCTAGACCCGTGACTAGCGGGAGTTATGAG.

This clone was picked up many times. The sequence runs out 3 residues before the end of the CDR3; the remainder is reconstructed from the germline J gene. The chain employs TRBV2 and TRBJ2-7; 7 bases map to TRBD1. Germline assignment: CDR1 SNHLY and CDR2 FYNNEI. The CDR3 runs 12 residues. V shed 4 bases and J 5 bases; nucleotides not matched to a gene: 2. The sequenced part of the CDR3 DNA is TGTGCCAGCAGTGGACAGGGCAACGAG. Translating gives CASSGQGNE. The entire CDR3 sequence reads CASSGQGNEQYF.

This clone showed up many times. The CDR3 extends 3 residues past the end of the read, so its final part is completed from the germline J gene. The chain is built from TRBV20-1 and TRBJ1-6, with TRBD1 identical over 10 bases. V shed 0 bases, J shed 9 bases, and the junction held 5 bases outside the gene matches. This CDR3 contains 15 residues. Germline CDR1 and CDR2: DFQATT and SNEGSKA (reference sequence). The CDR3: CSARDQGQGSSPLHF. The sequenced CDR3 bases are TGCAGTGCTAGAGATCAGGGACAGGGGAGTTCACCC.

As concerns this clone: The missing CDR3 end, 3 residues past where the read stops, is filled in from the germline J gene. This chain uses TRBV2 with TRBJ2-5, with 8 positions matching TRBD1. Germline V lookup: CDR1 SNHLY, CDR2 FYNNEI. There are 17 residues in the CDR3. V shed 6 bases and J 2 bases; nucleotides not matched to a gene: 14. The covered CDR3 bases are TGTGCCAGCAGAGTCTCGTCAGGGGGCAGCGGGCAAGAGACC. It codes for CASRVSSGGSGQET. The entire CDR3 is CASRVSSGGSGQETQYF.

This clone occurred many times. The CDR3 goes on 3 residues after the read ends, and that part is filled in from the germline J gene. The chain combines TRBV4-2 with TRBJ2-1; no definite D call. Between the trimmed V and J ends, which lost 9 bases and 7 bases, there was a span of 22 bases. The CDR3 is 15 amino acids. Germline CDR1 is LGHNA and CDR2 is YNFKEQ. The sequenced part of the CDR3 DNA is TGTGCCAGTATGCCCCCCGAGAGCGAATCGAATGAG. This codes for CASMPPESESNE. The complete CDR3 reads CASMPPESESNEQFF.

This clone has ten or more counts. CDR3 DNA (partial): TGCAGTGCTAGGGCAGGTGGGACTAGTGTAGGGACC. Residues: CSARAGGTSVGT. The whole CDR3 is CSARAGGTSVGTQYF. The chain uses TRBV20-1 and TRBJ2-5; TRBD2 matches at 8 bases. The read ends 3 residues early relative to the CDR3; the germline J gene fills the gap. The V and J ends lost 3 bases and 7 bases, in that order; junction bases with no gene match: 13. Germline V gene lookup returns CDR1 DFQATT and CDR2 SNEGSKA (reference sequence). There are 15 residues in the CDR3.

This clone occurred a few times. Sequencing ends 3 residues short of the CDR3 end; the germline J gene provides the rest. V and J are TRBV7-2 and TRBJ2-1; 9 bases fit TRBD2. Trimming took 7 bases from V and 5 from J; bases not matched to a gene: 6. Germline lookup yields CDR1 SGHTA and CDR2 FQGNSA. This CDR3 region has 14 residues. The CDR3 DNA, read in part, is TGTGCCAGCACCGCCGGACTAGCGAACAATGAG. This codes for CASTAGLANNE. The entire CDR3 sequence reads CASTAGLANNEQFF.

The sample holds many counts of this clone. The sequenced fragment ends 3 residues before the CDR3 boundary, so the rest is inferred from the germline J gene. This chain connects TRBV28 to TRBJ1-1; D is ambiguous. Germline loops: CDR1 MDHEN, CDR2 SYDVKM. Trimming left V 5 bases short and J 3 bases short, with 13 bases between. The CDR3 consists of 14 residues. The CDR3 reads CASSIFRGHTEAFF. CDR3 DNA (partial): TGTGCCAGCAGTATCTTTCGAGGGCACACTGAA. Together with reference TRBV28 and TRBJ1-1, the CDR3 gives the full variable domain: DVKVTQSSRYLVKRTGEKVFLECVQDMDHENMFWYRQDPGLGLRLIYFSYDVKMKEKGDIPEGYSVSREKKERFSLILESASTNQTSMYLCASSIFRGHTEAFFGQGTRLTVV.

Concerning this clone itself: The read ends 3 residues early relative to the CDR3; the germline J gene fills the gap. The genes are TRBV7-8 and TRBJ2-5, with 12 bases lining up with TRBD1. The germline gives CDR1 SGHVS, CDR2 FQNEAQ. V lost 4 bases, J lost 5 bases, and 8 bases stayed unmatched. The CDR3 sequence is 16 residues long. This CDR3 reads CASSSRDRGQGETQYF. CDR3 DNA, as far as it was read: TGTGCCAGCAGCTCCCGGGACAGGGGGCAAGGGGAGACC.

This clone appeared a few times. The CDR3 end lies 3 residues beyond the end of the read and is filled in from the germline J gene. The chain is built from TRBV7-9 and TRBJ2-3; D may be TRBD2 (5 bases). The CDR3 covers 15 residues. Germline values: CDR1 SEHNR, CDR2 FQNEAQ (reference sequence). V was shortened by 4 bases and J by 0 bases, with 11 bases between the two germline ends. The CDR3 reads CASSSGQRSTDTQYF. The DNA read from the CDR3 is TGTGCCAGCAGCTCCGGGCAGCGGAGCACAGATACG.

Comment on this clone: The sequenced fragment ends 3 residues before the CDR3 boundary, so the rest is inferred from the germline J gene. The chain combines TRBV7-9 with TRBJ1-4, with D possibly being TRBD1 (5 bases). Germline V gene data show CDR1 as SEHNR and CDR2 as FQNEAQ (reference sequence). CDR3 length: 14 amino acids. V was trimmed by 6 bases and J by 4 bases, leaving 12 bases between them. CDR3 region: CASRPRDYNEKLFF. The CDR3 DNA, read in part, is TGTGCCAGCAGACCCAGGGACTATAATGAAAAA.

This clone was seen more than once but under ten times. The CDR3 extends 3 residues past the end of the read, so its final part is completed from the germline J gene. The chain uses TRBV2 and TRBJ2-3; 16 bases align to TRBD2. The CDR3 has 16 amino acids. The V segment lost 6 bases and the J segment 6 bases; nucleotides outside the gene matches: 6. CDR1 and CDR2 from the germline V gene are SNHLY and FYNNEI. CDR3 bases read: TGTGCCAGCAGCCCCGGGACTAGCGGGAGGGTGGATACG. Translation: CASSPGTSGRVDT. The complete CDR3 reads CASSPGTSGRVDTQYF.

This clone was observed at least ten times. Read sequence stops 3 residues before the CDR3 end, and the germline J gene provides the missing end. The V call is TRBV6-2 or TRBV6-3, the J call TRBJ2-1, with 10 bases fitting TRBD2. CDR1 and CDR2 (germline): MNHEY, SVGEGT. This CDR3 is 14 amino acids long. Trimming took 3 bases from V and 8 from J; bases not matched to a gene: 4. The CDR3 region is CASSYFGTSDEQFF. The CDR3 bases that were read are TGTGCCAGCAGTTATTTCGGGACTAGCGATGAG.

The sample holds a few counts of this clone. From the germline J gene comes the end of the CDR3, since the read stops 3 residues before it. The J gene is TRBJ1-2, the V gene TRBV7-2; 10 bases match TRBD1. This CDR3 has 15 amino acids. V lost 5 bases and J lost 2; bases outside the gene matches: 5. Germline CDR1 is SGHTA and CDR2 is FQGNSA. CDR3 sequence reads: CASSPGGQGNYGYTF. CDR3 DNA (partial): TGTGCCAGCAGCCCGGGGGGACAGGGGAACTATGGC.

CDR3 in amino acids: CSAREVSASTYNEQFF. CDR3 bases read: TGCAGTGCTAGAGAGGTTAGCGCATCTACTTACAATGAG. The chain has TRBV20-1 and TRBJ2-1; TRBD2 is a possible D gene (5 bases). Sequencing ends 3 residues short of the CDR3 end; the germline J gene provides the rest. The CDR3 is 16 residues long. Germline CDR1 and CDR2: DFQATT and SNEGSKA (reference sequence). Trimming cost V 0 bases and J 4 bases, with 16 bases left between them.

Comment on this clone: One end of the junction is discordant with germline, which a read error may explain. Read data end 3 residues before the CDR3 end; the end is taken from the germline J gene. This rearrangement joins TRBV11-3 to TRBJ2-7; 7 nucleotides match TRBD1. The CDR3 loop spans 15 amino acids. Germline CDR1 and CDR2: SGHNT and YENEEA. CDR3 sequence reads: CASSSAGTASFEQYF. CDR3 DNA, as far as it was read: TGTGCCAGCAGCTCCGCCGGGACAGCGTCCTTCGAG.

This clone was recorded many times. Partial CDR3 DNA: TGTGCCAGCAGCTTAGGTCGTGGGCCTAATGAAAAA. It is translated as CASSLGRGPNEK. The whole CDR3 protein is CASSLGRGPNEKLFF. The chain carries TRBV7-2 and TRBJ1-4, with no clear D. The read ends 3 residues before the CDR3 terminus; that terminus is restored from the germline J gene. Trimming removed 1 base at V and 3 bases at J, with 9 bases between. The CDR3 loop spans 15 amino acids. Per germline, CDR1 SGHTA and CDR2 FQGNSA.

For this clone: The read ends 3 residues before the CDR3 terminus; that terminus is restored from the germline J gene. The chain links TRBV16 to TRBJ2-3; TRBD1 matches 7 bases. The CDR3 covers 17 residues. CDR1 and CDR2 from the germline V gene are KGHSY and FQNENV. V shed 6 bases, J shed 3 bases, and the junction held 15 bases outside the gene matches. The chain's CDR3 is CASRRTGARLRTDTQYF. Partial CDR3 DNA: TGTGCCAGCAGACGAACAGGGGCCCGGCTCCGAACAGATACG.

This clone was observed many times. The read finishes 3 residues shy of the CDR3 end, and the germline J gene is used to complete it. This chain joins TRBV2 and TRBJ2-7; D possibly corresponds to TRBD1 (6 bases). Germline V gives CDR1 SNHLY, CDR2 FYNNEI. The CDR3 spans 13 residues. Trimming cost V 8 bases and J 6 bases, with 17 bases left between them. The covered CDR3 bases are TGTGCCAGCGCCGAGAGACCAGGGGTCGAG. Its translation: CASAERPGVE. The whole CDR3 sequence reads CASAERPGVEQYF.

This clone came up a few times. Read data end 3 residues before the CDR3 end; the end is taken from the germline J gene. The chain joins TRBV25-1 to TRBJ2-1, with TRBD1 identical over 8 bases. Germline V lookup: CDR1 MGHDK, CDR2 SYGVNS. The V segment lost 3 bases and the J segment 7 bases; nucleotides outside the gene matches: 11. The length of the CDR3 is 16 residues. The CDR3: CASSDRRTGFGNEQFF. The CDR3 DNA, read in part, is TGTGCCAGCAGTGACCGCCGGACAGGGTTCGGAAATGAG. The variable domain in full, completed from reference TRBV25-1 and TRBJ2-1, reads EADIYQTPRYLVIGTGKKITLECSQTMGHDKMYWYQQDPGMELHLIHYSYGVNSTEKGDLSSESTVSRIRTEHFPLTLESARPSHTSQYLCASSDRRTGFGNEQFFGPGTRLTVL.

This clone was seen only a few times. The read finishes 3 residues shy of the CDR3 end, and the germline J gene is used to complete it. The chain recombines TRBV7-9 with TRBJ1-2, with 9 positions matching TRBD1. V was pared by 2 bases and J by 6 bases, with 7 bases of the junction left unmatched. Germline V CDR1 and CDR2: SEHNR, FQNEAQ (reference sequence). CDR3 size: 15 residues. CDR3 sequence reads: CASSLTDRGWDGYTF. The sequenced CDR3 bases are TGTGCCAGCAGCTTAACGGACAGGGGATGGGATGGC.

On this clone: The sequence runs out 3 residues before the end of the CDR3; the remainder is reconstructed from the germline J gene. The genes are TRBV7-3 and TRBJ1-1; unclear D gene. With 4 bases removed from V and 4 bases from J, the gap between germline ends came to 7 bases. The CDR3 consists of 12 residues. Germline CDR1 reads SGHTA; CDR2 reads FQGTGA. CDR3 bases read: TGTGCCAGCAGCTCCCCGGGCACTGAA. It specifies CASSSPGTE. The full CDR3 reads CASSSPGTEAFF.